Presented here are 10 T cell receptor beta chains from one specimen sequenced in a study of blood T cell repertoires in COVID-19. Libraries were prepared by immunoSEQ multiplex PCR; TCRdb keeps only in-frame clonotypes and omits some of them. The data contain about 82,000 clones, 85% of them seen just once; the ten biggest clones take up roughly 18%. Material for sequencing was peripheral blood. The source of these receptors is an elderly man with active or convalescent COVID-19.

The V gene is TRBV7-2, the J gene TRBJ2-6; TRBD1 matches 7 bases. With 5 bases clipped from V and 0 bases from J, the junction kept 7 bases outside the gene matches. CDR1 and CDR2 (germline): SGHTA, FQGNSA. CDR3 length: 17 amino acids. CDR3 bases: TGTGCCAGCAGCGCCGCAGGGGGTTACTCTGGGGCCAACGTCCTGACTTTC. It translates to CASSAAGGYSGANVLTF.

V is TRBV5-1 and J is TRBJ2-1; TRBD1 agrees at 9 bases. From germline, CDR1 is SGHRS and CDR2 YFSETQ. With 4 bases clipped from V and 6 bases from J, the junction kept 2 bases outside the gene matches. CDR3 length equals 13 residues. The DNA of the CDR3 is TGCGCCAGCAGCGGACAGGGGACCAATGAGCAGTTCTTC. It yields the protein CASSGQGTNEQFF.

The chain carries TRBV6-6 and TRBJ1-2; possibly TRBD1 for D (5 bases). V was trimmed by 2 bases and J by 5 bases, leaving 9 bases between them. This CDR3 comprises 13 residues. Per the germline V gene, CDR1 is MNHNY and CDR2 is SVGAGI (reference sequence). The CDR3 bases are TGTGCCAGCAGTTACACGACAGTATATGGCTACACCTTC. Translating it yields CASSYTTVYGYTF.

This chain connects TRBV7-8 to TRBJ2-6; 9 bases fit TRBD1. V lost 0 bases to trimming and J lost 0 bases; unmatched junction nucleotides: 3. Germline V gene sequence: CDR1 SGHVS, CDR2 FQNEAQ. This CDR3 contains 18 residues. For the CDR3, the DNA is TGTGCCAGCAGCTTAGCGGGACAGGGTTTCTCTGGGGCCAACGTCCTGACTTTC. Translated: CASSLAGQGFSGANVLTF.

The CDR3 loop reads CASSPRARSYNEQFF. CDR3 nucleotide sequence: TGTGCCAGCTCACCGAGGGCCCGCTCCTACAATGAGCAGTTCTTC. The V and J genes are TRBV18 and TRBJ2-1; D perhaps matches TRBD2 (5 bases). The V end lost 3 bases, the J end lost 0 bases, and 9 bases lay between the germline ends. CDR1 is KGHSH and CDR2 is LQKENI in the germline V gene. The CDR3 totals 15 residues.

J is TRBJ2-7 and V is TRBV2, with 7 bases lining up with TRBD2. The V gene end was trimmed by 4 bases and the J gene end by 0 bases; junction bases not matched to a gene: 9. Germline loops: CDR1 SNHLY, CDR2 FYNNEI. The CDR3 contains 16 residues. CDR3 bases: TGTGCCAGCAGTGGCCGTCTAGCGGCGAGCTCCTACGAGCAGTACGTC. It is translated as CASSGRLAASSYEQYV.

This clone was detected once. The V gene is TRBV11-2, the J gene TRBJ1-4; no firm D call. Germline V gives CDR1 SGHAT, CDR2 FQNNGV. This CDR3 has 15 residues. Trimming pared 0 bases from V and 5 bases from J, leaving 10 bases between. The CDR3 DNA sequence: TGTGCCAGCAGCTTAGAATGGCAGAAAAATGAAAAACTGTTTTTT. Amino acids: CASSLEWQKNEKLFF.

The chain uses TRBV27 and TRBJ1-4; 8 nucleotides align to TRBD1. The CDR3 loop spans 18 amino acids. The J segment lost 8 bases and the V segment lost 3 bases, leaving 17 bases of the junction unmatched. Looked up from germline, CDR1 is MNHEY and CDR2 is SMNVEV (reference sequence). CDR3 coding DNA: TGTGCCAGCAGTTTGACCCCCCCCGGGACAGGTGTTGGGGAAAAACTGTTTTTT. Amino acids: CASSLTPPGTGVGEKLFF.

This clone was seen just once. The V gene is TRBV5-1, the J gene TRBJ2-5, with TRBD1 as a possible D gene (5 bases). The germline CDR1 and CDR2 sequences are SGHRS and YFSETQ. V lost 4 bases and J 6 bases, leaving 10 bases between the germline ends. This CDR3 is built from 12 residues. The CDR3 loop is CASSLDTKTQYF. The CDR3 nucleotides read TGCGCCAGCAGCCTGGACACGAAGACCCAGTACTTC.

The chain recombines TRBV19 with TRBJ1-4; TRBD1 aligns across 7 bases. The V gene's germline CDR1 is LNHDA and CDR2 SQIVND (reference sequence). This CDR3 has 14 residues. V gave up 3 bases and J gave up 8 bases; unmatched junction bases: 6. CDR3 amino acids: CASSIRDREEKLFF. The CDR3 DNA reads TGTGCCAGTAGTATTAGGGACAGAGAGGAAAAACTGTTTTTT.